This T cell receptor beta chain was obtained from a study of long-term antiretroviral therapy in people with HIV. Germline assignment: CDR1 SEHNR and CDR2 FQNEAQ (reference sequence). The CDR3 runs 14 residues. Trimming took 1 base from V and 1 from J, leaving 7 bases between them. The assay, immunoSEQ v3.0, was run at survey level. Sequencing was intended to reach roughly 40,000-50,000 T-cell genomes per sample. The repertoire was sequenced with immunoSEQ multiplex PCR; TCRdb's copy has only in-frame clones and lacks some. In the table there are roughly 20,000 clones, 87% of which are singletons. This receptor was identified in a man aged 18 to 29 with HIV. Sample: unsorted PBMCs, taken 2.1 years after starting antiretroviral therapy. The gene calls are TRBV7-9 and TRBJ1-1; no clear D. CDR3 amino acids: CASSLEGKNTEAFF. The CDR3 bases are TGTGCCAGCAGCTTAGAAGGGAAGAACACTGAAGCTTTCTTT.